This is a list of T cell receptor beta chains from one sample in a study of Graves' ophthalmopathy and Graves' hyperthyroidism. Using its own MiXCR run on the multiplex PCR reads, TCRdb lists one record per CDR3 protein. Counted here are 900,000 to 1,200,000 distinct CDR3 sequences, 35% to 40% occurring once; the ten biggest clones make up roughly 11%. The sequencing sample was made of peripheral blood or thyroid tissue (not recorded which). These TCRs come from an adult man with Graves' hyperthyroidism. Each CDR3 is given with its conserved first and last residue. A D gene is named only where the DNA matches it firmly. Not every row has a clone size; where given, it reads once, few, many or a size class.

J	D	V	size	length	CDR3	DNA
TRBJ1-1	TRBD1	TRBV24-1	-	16	CATSGPGTGGNTEAFF	TGTGCCACCAGTGGCCCCGGGACAGGGGGCAACACTGAAGCTTTCTTT
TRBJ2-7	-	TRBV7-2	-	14	CASAAGGGLTEQYF	TGTGCCAGCGCCGCCGGAGGGGGCCTCACCGAGCAGTACTTC
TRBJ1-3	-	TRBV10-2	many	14	CASSDWSSGNTIYF	TGCGCCAGCAGTGATTGGAGCTCTGGAAACACCATATATTTT
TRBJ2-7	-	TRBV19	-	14	CASSIAGAIYEQYF	TGTGCCAGTAGTATAGCGGGAGCCATCTACGAGCAGTACTTC
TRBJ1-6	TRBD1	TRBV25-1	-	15	CASAALGTGGSPLHF	TGTGCCAGCGCCGCCTTGGGGACAGGGGGGTCACCCCTCCACTTT
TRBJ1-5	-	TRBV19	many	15	CASRVRASTNQPQHF	TGTGCCAGTAGGGTCAGGGCATCGACTAATCAGCCCCAGCATTTT
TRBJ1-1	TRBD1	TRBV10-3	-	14	CASRDRDADTEAFF	TGTGCCAGCAGGGACAGGGATGCGGACACTGAAGCTTTCTTT
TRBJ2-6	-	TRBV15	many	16	CATSRGGVSGANVLTF	TGTGCCACCAGCAGAGGAGGGGTGTCTGGGGCCAACGTCCTGACTTTC
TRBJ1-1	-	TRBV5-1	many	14	CASSPRQAATEAFF	TGCGCCAGCAGCCCTCGGCAGGCCGCCACTGAAGCTTTCTTT
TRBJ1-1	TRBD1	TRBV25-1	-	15	CASSETDRGNTEAFF	TGTGCCAGCAGTGAAACGGACAGGGGAAACACTGAAGCTTTCTTT
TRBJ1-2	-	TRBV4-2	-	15	CASSREDTANYGYTF	TGTGCCAGCAGCCGAGAGGACACCGCTAACTATGGCTACACCTTC
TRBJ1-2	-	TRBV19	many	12	CASSRGGTGYTF	TGTGCCAGTAGTAGGGGCGGGACCGGCTACACCTTC
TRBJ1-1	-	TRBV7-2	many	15	CASSLIGGFNTEAFF	TGTGCCAGCAGCTTAATTGGGGGGTTTAACACTGAAGCTTTCTTT
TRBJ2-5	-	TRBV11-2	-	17	CASSKYKSYFSQETQYF	TGTGCCAGCAGCAAATACAAATCATACTTTTCCCAAGAGACCCAGTACTTC
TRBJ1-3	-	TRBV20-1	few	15	CSARELESSGNTIYF	TGCAGTGCTAGAGAATTAGAGAGCTCTGGAAACACCATATATTTT
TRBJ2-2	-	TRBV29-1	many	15	CSVEETVRGTGELFF	TGCAGCGTTGAAGAAACCGTCCGGGGAACCGGGGAGCTGTTTTTT
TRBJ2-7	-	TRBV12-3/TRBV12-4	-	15	CASSDVQGRAYEQYF	TGTGCCAGCAGTGATGTACAGGGAAGGGCCTACGAGCAGTACTTC
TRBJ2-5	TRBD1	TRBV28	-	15	CASSWTGGLVETQYF	TGTGCCAGCAGCTGGACAGGGGGGTTGGTAGAGACCCAGTACTTC
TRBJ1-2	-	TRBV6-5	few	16	CASTQGRGIPRHGYTF	TGTGCCAGCACACAAGGCAGGGGCATACCGAGGCATGGCTACACCTTC
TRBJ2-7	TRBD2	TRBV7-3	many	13	CASSLTSDYEQYF	TGTGCCAGCAGCCTCACTAGCGACTACGAGCAGTACTTC
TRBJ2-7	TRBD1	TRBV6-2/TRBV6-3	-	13	CASSYGQVYEQYF	TGTGCCAGCAGTTACGGACAGGTCTACGAGCAGTACTTC
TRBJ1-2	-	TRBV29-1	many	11	CSVDGSYGYTF	TGCAGCGTTGATGGGAGCTATGGCTACACCTTC
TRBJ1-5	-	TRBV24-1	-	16	CASSLYGPPSNQPQHF	TGTGCCAGCAGTTTATACGGTCCCCCGAGCAATCAGCCCCAGCATTTT
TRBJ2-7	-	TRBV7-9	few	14	CASSARQVAYEQYF	TGTGCCAGCAGTGCCCGACAGGTGGCCTACGAGCAGTACTTC
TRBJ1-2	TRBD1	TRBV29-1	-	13	CSVAQGQGVGYTF	TGCAGCGTGGCACAGGGACAGGGGGTTGGCTACACCTTC
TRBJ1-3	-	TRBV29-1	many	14	CSVTQGMGGNTIYF	TGCAGCGTTACCCAGGGGATGGGGGGAAACACCATATATTTT
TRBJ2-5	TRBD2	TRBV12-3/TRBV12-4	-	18	CASSSGGLAGGPGETQYF	TGTGCCAGCAGCTCTGGAGGACTAGCGGGAGGGCCGGGAGAGACCCAGTACTTC
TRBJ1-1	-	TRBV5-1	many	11	CASSLGTEAFF	TGTGCCAGCAGTTTAGGCACTGAAGCTTTCTTT
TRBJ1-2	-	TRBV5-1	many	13	CASAGTANYGYTF	TGCGCCAGCGCCGGGACGGCTAACTATGGCTACACCTTC
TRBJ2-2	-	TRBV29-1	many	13	CSVLRGNTGELFF	TGCAGCGTCTTAAGGGGGAACACCGGGGAGCTGTTTTTT
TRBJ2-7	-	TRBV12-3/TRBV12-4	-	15	CASSPTTGTQYEQYF	TGTGCCAGCAGCCCCACGACAGGGACTCAATACGAGCAGTACTTC
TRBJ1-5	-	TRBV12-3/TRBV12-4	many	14	CASSLGGDYQPQHF	TGTGCCAGCAGTTTAGGCGGGGACTATCAGCCCCAGCATTTT